These 22 T cell receptor beta chains were sequenced from one sample in a study of blood T cells in healthy people across ages. PCR was performed a second time for roughly 7 to 11 cycles using a sample-barcoded 5' primer and a J-beta primer mix. TCRdb analysed the 5' RACE reads with MiXCR anew, one entry per CDR3 protein. The sample lists about 730,000 distinct CDR3 sequences, roughly 45% occurring once. Sequenced input: blood. The receptors stem from a woman aged 55-69 years in good health.

The chain is built from TRBV20-1 and TRBJ2-5; 9 bases fit TRBD2. CDR1 DFQATT and CDR2 SNEGSKA come from the germline V gene (reference sequence). The CDR3 length is 13 residues. The V gene end was trimmed by 6 bases and the J gene end by 13 bases; junction bases not matched to a gene: 15. CDR3 nucleotide sequence: TGCAGTGCCATGGGACTAGCCGGAGAAGGGGTGTACTTC. This gives the protein CSAMGLAGEGVYF.

The chain joins TRBV20-1 to TRBJ1-6; no clear D gene. This CDR3 has 14 amino acids. Germline CDR1 DFQATT, CDR2 SNEGSKA (reference sequence). Between the trimmed V and J ends, which lost 0 bases and 3 bases, there was a span of 6 bases. CDR3 sequence: CSARDNLYNSPLHF. In nucleotides, the CDR3 is TGCAGTGCTAGAGACAACCTCTATAATTCACCCCTCCACTTT.

The chain couples TRBV5-6 to TRBJ1-6, with D unresolved. Trimming removed 1 base at V and 8 bases at J, with 7 bases between. The CDR3 spans 13 residues. CDR1 is SGHDT and CDR2 is YYEEEE in the germline V gene. The CDR3 nucleotides are TGTGCCAGCAGCTTGTTTCAGGATTCACCCCTCCACTTT. Translation: CASSLFQDSPLHF. The variable domain in full, completed from reference TRBV5-6 and TRBJ1-6, reads DAGVTQSPTHLIKTRGQQVTLRCSPKSGHDTVSWYQQALGQGPQFIFQYYEEEERQRGNFPDRFSGHQFPNYSSELNVNALLLGDSALYLCASSLFQDSPLHFGNGTRLTVT.

The gene calls are TRBV3-1 and TRBJ1-6; D remains unclear. Germline CDR1 is LGHDT and CDR2 is YNNKEL (reference sequence). The CDR3 consists of 11 residues. Trimming removed 2 bases from V and 14 bases from J, with 7 bases in between. The CDR3 nucleotides read TGTGCCAGCAGCCAACTAGAGGCCCTCCACTTT. Its protein product is CASSQLEALHF.

The V call is TRBV7-3, the J call TRBJ2-3, with 8 bases identical to TRBD2. Looked up from germline, CDR1 is SGHTA and CDR2 is FQGTGA. The J segment lost 2 bases and the V segment lost 2 bases, leaving 15 bases of the junction unmatched. This CDR3 is 19 amino acids long. This CDR3 reads CASSLEVLAGADLTDTQYF. Written as DNA, the CDR3 is TGTGCCAGCAGCTTAGAGGTTCTAGCGGGCGCAGACCTCACAGATACGCAGTATTTT. The full variable domain, its missing parts supplied by reference TRBV7-3 and TRBJ2-3, is GAGVSQTPSNKVTEKGKYVELRCDPISGHTALYWYRQSLGQGPEFLIYFQGTGAADDSGLPNDRFFAVRPEGSVSTLKIQRTERGDSAVYLCASSLEVLAGADLTDTQYFGPGTRLTVL.

This clonotype was recorded a few times. The rearrangement uses TRBV7-9 and TRBJ2-6; possible D gene TRBD2, 6 bases. The CDR3 extends over 18 amino acids. Germline CDR1 reads SEHNR; CDR2 reads FQNEAQ (reference sequence). Deletions cut 7 bases from V and 0 bases from J, with 19 bases between. The CDR3 DNA sequence: TGTGCCAGCATCCTAGACGGGGGTATTATCTCTGGGGCCAACGTCCTGACTTTC. Its translation: CASILDGGIISGANVLTF.

This chain connects TRBV5-1 to TRBJ2-5; D not resolved. The DNA end is more similar to TRBJ2-7, so the J call may be wrong. Per the germline V gene, CDR1 is SGHRS and CDR2 is YFSETQ. The CDR3 consists of 12 residues. Written as DNA, the CDR3 is TGCGCCAGCAGCTTAAACGACTACGAGCAGTACTTC. The encoded protein is CASSLNDYEQYF.

This clonotype has a handful of counts. This rearrangement joins TRBV7-2 to TRBJ2-3; unclear D gene. With 1 base removed from V and 0 bases from J, the gap between germline ends came to 14 bases. The CDR3 has 17 amino acids. Per germline, CDR1 SGHTA and CDR2 FQGNSA. CDR3: CASSLVYSASSTDTQYF. The CDR3 DNA follows: TGTGCCAGCAGCTTAGTGTACAGCGCTTCTAGCACAGATACGCAGTATTTT.

At least ten counts were recorded for this clonotype. The CDR3 spells CSDISGVSSYNEQFF. The CDR3 nucleotides are TGCAGCGATATCTCCGGGGTCAGCTCCTACAATGAGCAGTTCTTC. The chain uses TRBV29-1 and TRBJ2-1; TRBD2 is a possible D gene (5 bases). Germline V gene sequence: CDR1 SQVTM, CDR2 ANQGSEA. The CDR3 totals 15 residues. The ends were cut back, 7 bases at V and 0 bases at J, with 16 bases in the middle.

This chain links TRBV28 with TRBJ2-5; D ambiguous. The CDR3 consists of 11 residues. The V end lost 9 bases, the J end lost 11 bases, and 16 bases lay between the germline ends. Per the germline V gene, CDR1 is MDHEN and CDR2 is SYDVKM. CDR3 in amino acids: CASRLRNEQYF. CDR3 DNA sequence: TGTGCCAGTAGACTCCGCAATGAGCAGTACTTC.

This clonotype was picked up many times. The chain carries TRBV29-1 and TRBJ1-2; D gene ambiguous. Germline CDR1 and CDR2: SQVTM and ANQGSEA. The CDR3 spans 17 residues. Deletions cut 0 bases from V and 0 bases from J, with 17 bases between. DNA of the CDR3: TGCAGCGTTGAAGATCCTCTTATGAATACAGCTAACTATGGCTACACCTTC. It translates to CSVEDPLMNTANYGYTF.

This clonotype was counted many times. V and J are TRBV7-2 and TRBJ2-3, with D possibly matching TRBD2 (5 bases). The CDR3 runs 14 residues. The V gene's germline CDR1 is SGHTA and CDR2 FQGNSA. V dropped 1 base and J dropped 1 base, with 6 bases sitting between them. Here the CDR3 reads CASSLDSGTDTQYF. Written as DNA, the CDR3 is TGTGCCAGCAGCTTAGATAGCGGCACAGATACGCAGTATTTT.

CDR3 region: CASSLQREWVGELFF. The CDR3 DNA reads as TGTGCCAGCAGCTTGCAGCGGGAGTGGGTCGGGGAGCTGTTTTTT. The rearrangement uses TRBV11-2 and TRBJ2-2; the match to TRBD2 covers 8 bases. The V gene's germline CDR1 is SGHAT and CDR2 FQNNGV. V lost 3 bases to trimming and J lost 7 bases; unmatched junction nucleotides: 7. The CDR3 sequence is 15 residues long.

This chain uses TRBV21-1 with TRBJ1-6; the table's D call of TRBD1 was not tested on the DNA. TRBV21-1 is flagged as a pseudogene. The CDR3 is 17 amino acids. In DNA form, the CDR3 reads TGTTCCAGCAGCAAGGTTGTTGGGACAGTTGTTAATTCACCCCTCCACTTT. Translation gives CSSSKVVGTVVNSPLHF.

This clonotype was counted only a few times. The rearrangement joins TRBV28 to TRBJ2-3; tentatively, D is TRBD2 (6 bases). CDR3 size: 15 residues. Germline values: CDR1 MDHEN, CDR2 SYDVKM. The V end was cut by 7 bases, the J end by 4 bases, with 18 bases between. The CDR3 here is CASNGGEAGADTQYF. In DNA form, the CDR3 reads TGTGCCAGCAACGGAGGGGAGGCTGGTGCAGATACGCAGTATTTT.

The rearrangement uses TRBV2 and TRBJ2-5; the match to TRBD2 covers 11 bases. V lost 2 bases and J lost 2; bases outside the gene matches: 4. CDR1 and CDR2 (germline): SNHLY, FYNNEI. The CDR3 consists of 16 residues. The CDR3 region has the DNA TGTGCCAGCAGTGAAATCGGACTAGCGGGTCAAGAGACCCAGTACTTC. Translation gives CASSEIGLAGQETQYF.

This clonotype was seen ten or more times. The genes are TRBV12-3 or TRBV12-4 and TRBJ2-7, with unresolved D. Trimming left V 3 bases short and J 7 bases short, with 7 bases between. The CDR3 length is 11 residues. CDR3: CASSFLGEQYF. The CDR3 nucleotides are TGTGCCAGCAGTTTTTTGGGAGAGCAGTACTTC.

The chain has TRBV6-6 and TRBJ2-5; D not resolved. The DNA end is a closer match to TRBJ2-7, so the J assignment may be wrong. Per the germline V gene, CDR1 is MNHNY and CDR2 is SVGAGI (reference sequence). CDR3 length equals 13 residues. In DNA form, the CDR3 reads TGTGCCATCCAAGGAATAAGCTCCTACGAGCAGTACTTC. It specifies CAIQGISSYEQYF.

The chain employs TRBV6-1 and TRBJ2-4, with D tentatively TRBD1 or TRBD2 (5 bases each). The J call is in doubt because the DNA end fits TRBJ2-7 better. Looked up from germline, CDR1 is MNHNS and CDR2 is SASEGT. The CDR3 is made up of 14 amino acids. The CDR3 loop is CASNRDGGIYEQYF. In nucleotides, the CDR3 is TGTGCCAGCAACCGGGACGGTGGCATCTACGAGCAGTACTTC.

A few counts support this clonotype. V usage is TRBV11-1 and J usage is TRBJ2-4; D is ambiguous. CDR3 length: 15 amino acids. From germline, CDR1 is SGHAT and CDR2 FQDESV (reference sequence). Trimming pared 1 base from V and 9 bases from J, leaving 16 bases between. The CDR3 spells CASSLGANYGTIQYF. CDR3 nucleotide sequence: TGTGCCAGCAGCTTAGGGGCCAACTATGGAACCATTCAGTACTTC.

The J gene is TRBJ2-3, the V gene TRBV18; the D gene is possibly TRBD2 (6 bases). Trimming pared 4 bases from V and 4 bases from J, leaving 12 bases between. The CDR3 totals 14 residues. Germline CDR1 reads KGHSH; CDR2 reads LQKENI. Written as DNA, the CDR3 is TGTGCCAGCTCACTTCCGGGAGTCCCAGATACGCAGTATTTT. Translated, it gives CASSLPGVPDTQYF.

Concerning this clonotype itself: A much larger clone sits a single nucleotide away, making a read error possible. The chain joins TRBV16 to TRBJ2-1; the match to TRBD2 covers 8 bases. This CDR3 has 17 residues. CDR1 is KGHSY, CDR2 FQNENV, per germline. V shed 4 bases, J shed 9 bases, and the junction held 17 bases outside the gene matches. This CDR3 is CASSPQWGRAGESEQFF. The CDR3 nucleotides are TGTGCCAGCAGCCCTCAGTGGGGTCGAGCGGGAGAGAGTGAGCAGTTCTTC.